This TCR beta chain was sequenced for a study of blood T cell repertoires in COVID-19. About the research overall: Nucleic acid was either cDNA or gDNA, and it came from T cells, B-cell-depleted T cells, or PBMCs.

CDR1 SGDLS and CDR2 YYNGEE come from the germline V gene. There are 13 residues in the CDR3. Trimming took off 4 bases at V and 7 bases at J, with 12 bases between the two ends. Libraries were prepared by immunoSEQ multiplex PCR; TCRdb keeps only in-frame clonotypes and omits some of them. There are tens of thousands of clones in the sample; 86% occur only once, and roughly 25% lies in the top ten. Sequenced input: peripheral blood. The rearrangement joins TRBV9 to TRBJ2-1, with D maybe TRBD2 (5 bases). This sequence originates from a woman older than 75 with acute or convalescent COVID-19. DNA for the CDR3: TGTGCCAGCAGCCCCCGGACTCTAAATGAGCAGTTCTTC. Translation gives CASSPRTLNEQFF.